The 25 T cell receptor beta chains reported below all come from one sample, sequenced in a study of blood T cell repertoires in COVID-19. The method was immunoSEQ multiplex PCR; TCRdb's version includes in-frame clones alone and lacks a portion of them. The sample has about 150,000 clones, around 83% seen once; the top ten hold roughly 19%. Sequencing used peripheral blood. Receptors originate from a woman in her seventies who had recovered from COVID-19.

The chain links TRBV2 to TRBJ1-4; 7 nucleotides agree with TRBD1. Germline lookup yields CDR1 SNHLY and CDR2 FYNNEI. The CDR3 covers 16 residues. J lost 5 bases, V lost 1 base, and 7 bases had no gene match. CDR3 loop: CASSEVGGQPNEKLFF. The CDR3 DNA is TGTGCCAGCAGTGAAGTGGGGGGACAGCCGAATGAAAAACTGTTTTTT.

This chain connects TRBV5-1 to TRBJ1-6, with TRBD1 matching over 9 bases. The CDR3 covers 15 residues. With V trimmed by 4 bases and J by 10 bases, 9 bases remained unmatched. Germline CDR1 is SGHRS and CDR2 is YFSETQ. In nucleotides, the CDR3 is TGCGCCAGCAGCGCACAACAGGGGGCGAACTCACCCCTCCACTTT. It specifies CASSAQQGANSPLHF.

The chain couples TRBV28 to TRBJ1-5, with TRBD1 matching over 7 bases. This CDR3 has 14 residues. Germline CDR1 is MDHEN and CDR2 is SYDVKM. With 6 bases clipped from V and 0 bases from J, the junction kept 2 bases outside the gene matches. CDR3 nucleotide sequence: TGTGCCAGCAGGGCAGGGGGTAGCAATCAGCCCCAGCATTTT. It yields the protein CASRAGGSNQPQHF.

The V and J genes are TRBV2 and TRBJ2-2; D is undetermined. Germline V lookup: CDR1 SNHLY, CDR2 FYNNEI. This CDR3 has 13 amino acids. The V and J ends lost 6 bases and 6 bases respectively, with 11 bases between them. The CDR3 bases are TGTGCCAGCAGGGCAGGTCACGCCGGGGAGCTGTTTTTT. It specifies CASRAGHAGELFF.

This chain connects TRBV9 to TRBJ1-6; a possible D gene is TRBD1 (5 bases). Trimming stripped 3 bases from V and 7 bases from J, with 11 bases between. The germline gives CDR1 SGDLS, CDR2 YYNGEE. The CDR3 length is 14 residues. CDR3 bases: TGTGCCAGCAGCGCACAGCACAGGAATTCACCCCTCCACTTT. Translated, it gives CASSAQHRNSPLHF.

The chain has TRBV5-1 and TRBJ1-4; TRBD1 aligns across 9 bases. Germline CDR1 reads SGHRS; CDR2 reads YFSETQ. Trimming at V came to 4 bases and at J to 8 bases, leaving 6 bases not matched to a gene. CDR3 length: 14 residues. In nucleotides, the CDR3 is TGCGCCAGCAGCCCCGACAGGGGGTGGGAAAAACTGTTTTTT. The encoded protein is CASSPDRGWEKLFF.

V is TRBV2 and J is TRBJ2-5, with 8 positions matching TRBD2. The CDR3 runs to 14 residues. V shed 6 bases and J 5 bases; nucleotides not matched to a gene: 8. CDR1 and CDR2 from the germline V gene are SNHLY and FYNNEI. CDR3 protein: CASSPPGGLETQYF. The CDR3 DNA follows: TGTGCCAGCAGCCCCCCGGGGGGGTTGGAGACCCAGTACTTC.

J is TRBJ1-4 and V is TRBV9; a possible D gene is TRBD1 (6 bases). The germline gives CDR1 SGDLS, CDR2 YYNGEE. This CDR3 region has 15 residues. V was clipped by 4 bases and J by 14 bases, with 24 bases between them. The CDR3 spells CASSPDGVGARGLFF. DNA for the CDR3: TGTGCCAGCAGCCCCGATGGGGTGGGGGCCAGGGGCCTGTTTTTT.

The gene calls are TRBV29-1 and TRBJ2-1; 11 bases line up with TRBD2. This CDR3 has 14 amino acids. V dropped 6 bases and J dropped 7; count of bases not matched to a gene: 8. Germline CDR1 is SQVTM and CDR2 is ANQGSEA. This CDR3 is CSVAGTSGTNEQFF. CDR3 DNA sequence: TGCAGCGTCGCCGGGACTAGCGGCACGAATGAGCAGTTCTTC.

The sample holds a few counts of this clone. This CDR3 is CASSPRTGGYGYTF. CDR3 DNA sequence: TGTGCCAGCAGTCCGAGGACAGGCGGCTATGGCTACACCTTC. V usage is TRBV6-5 and J usage is TRBJ1-2, with TRBD1 matching over 7 bases. This CDR3 is built from 14 residues. The trim removed 5 bases at V and 4 bases at J, leaving 7 bases unmatched. Germline loops: CDR1 MNHEY, CDR2 SVGAGI.

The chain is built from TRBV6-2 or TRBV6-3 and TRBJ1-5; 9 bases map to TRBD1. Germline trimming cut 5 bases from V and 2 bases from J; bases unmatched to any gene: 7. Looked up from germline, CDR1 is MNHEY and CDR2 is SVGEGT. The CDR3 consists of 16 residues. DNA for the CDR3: TGTGCCAGCAGTCAAGGGACAGGGTATGGCAATCAGCCCCAGCATTTT. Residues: CASSQGTGYGNQPQHF.

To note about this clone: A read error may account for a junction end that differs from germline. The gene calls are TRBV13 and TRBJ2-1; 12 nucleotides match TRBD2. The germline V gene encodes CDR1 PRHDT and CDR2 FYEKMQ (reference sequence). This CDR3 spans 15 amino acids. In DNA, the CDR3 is TGTGCCACCAGCCGGCTAGCGGGAGGGCCCAATGAGCAGTTCTTC. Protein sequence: CATSRLAGGPNEQFF.

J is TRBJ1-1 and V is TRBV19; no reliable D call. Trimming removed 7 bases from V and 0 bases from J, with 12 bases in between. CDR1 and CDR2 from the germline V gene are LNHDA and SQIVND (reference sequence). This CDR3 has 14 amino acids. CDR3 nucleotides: TGTGCCAGTATGGTCGGGAATCTGAACACTGAAGCTTTCTTT. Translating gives CASMVGNLNTEAFF.

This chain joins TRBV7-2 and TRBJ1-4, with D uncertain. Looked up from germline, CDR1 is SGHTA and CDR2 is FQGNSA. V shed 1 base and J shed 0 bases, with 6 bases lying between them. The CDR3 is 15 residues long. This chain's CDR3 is CASSLDPATNEKLFF. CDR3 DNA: TGTGCCAGCAGCTTAGATCCAGCAACTAATGAAAAACTGTTTTTT.

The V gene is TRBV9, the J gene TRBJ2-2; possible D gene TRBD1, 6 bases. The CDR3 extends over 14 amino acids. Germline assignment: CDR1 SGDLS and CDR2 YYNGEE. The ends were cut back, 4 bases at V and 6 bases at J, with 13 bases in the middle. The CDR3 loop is CASSPLQGAGELFF. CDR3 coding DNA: TGTGCCAGCAGCCCTCTACAGGGCGCCGGGGAGCTGTTTTTT.

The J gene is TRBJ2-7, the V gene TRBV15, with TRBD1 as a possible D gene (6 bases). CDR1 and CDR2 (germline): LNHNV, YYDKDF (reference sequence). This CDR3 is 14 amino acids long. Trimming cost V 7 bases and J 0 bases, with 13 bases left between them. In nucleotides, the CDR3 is TGTGCCACCATGTCCCGGGACATCTCCTACGAGCAGTACTTC. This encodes CATMSRDISYEQYF.

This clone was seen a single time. CDR3 coding DNA: TGTGCCAGCGGGGAGTACGAGCAGTACTTC. It is translated as CASGEYEQYF. The genes are TRBV3-1 (or the pseudogene TRBV3-2) and TRBJ2-7; D possibly corresponds to TRBD2 (5 bases). Trimming took 8 bases from V and 4 from J, leaving 6 bases between them. Germline V gene sequence: CDR1 LGHDT, CDR2 YNNKEL (reference sequence). CDR3 length: 10 residues.

The CDR3 reads CASSPEGASGPPSTDTQYF. The CDR3 nucleotides read TGTGCCAGCAGCCCCGAGGGGGCTAGCGGGCCTCCCAGCACAGATACGCAGTATTTT. V usage is TRBV7-3 and J usage is TRBJ2-3; possible D gene TRBD2, 8 bases. Trimming left V 5 bases short and J 0 bases short, with 24 bases between. CDR1 is SGHTA and CDR2 is FQGTGA in the germline V gene. This CDR3 is built from 19 residues.

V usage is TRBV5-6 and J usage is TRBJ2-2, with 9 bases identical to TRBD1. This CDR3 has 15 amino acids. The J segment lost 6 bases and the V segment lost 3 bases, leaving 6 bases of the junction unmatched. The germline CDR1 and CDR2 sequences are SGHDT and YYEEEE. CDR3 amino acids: CASSWGTGTPGELFF. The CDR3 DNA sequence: TGTGCCAGCAGCTGGGGGACAGGGACCCCCGGGGAGCTGTTTTTT.

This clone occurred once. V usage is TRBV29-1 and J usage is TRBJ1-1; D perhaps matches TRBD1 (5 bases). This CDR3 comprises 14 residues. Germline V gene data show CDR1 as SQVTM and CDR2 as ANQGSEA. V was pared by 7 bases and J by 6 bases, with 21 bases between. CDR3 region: CSAPRGSGGAEAFF. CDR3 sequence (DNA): TGCAGCGCCCCCCGGGGTTCTGGGGGGGCTGAAGCTTTCTTT.

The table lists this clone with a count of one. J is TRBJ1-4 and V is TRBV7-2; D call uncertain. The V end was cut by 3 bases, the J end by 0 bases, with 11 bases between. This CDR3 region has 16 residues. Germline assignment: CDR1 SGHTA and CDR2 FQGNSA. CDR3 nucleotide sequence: TGTGCCAGCAGCTTGAAACGCCGGGCAACTAATGAAAAACTGTTTTTT. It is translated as CASSLKRRATNEKLFF.

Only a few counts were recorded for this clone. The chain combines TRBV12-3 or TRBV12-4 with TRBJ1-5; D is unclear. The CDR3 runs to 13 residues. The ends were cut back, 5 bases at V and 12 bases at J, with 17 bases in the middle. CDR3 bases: TGTGCCAGCAGTACCAACGATCCTACCCTCCAGCATTTT. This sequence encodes CASSTNDPTLQHF.

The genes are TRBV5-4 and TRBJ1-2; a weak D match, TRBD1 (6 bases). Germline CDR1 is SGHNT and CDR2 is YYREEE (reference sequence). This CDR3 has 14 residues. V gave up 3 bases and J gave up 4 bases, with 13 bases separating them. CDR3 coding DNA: TGTGCCAGCAGCTCTCAACAGGGAACCTATGGCTACACCTTC. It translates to CASSSQQGTYGYTF.

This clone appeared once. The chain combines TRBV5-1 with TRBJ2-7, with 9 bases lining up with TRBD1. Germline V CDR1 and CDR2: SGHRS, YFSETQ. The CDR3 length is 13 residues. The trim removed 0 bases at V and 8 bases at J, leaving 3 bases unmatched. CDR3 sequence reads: CASSLGGQGQQYF. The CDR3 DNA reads TGCGCCAGCAGCTTGGGGGGACAGGGCCAGCAGTACTTC.

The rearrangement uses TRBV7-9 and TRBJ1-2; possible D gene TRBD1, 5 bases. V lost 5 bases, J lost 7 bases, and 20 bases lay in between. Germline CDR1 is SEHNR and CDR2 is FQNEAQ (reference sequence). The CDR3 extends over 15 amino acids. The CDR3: CASSHQGGRWRGYTF. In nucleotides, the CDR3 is TGTGCCAGCAGCCACCAGGGAGGACGTTGGCGTGGCTACACCTTC.